These 8 T cell receptor beta chains came from one sample sequenced in a study of shared clonotypes between healthy human individuals. This table comes from immunoSEQ multiplex PCR, and its TCRdb copy is limited to in-frame clones, with some not included. The table shows around 1.9 million clones, with roughly 91% occurring only once. Naive CD8 cells lacked CD45RO, underwent positive selection for CCR7 and left out terminally differentiated effector memory CD45RA+ cells. Sequencing input: naive CD8+ T cells from PBMCs. Receptors were obtained from a man younger than 35 in good health. Some clones in this sample may be carry-over from other donors' samples.

V is TRBV11-2 and J is TRBJ2-7, with TRBD2 matching over 7 bases. CDR1 SGHAT and CDR2 FQNNGV come from the germline V gene. Trimming took 6 bases from V and 0 from J; bases not matched to a gene: 8. This CDR3 has 15 residues. This CDR3 is CASSLSSGASYEQYF. The CDR3 DNA reads TGTGCCAGCAGTCTAAGCAGCGGGGCCTCCTACGAGCAGTACTTC.

The V gene is TRBV4-1, the J gene TRBJ2-7; perhaps TRBD1 as D (6 bases). The germline V gene encodes CDR1 MGHRA and CDR2 YSYEKL. The V end lost 0 bases, the J end lost 3 bases, and 15 bases lay between the germline ends. The length of the CDR3 is 16 residues. CDR3 sequence (DNA): TGCGCCAGCAGCCAAGATAGAGAGACAGGACTCTACGAGCAGTACTTC. Its translation is CASSQDRETGLYEQYF.

The table lists this clone with a count of one. The same CDR3 also results from other DNA sequences found in this sample. This chain joins TRBV27 and TRBJ2-7; D unresolved. The CDR3 covers 13 residues. V dropped 4 bases and J dropped 0 bases, with 7 bases sitting between them. Per the germline V gene, CDR1 is MNHEY and CDR2 is SMNVEV (reference sequence). CDR3 DNA: TGTGCCAGCAGTTGGTCTAGCTCCTACGAGCAGTACTTC. It codes for CASSWSSSYEQYF.

Only a few counts were recorded for this clone. This chain uses TRBV30 with TRBJ1-5; D gene ambiguous. The CDR3 length is 12 residues. Trimming pared 4 bases from V and 6 bases from J, leaving 10 bases between. Germline V CDR1 and CDR2: GTSNPN, SVGIG (reference sequence). The CDR3 loop is CAWINAGQPQHF. DNA for the CDR3: TGTGCCTGGATTAATGCGGGTCAGCCCCAGCATTTT.

DNA of the CDR3: TGTGCCAGCAGCTTAACGGCCGGGAACCAAGAGACCCAGTACTTC. The encoded protein is CASSLTAGNQETQYF. The chain employs TRBV11-2 and TRBJ2-5, with a tentative D call TRBD2 (5 bases). Germline V lookup: CDR1 SGHAT, CDR2 FQNNGV. V was trimmed by 2 bases and J by 0 bases, leaving 10 bases between them. The CDR3 runs to 15 residues.

J is TRBJ2-6 and V is TRBV4-3, with no clear D. Germline V gene sequence: CDR1 LGHNA, CDR2 YSLEER. CDR3 length equals 17 residues. V was clipped by 0 bases and J by 0 bases, with 9 bases between them. The CDR3 nucleotides read TGCGCCAGCAGCCAAGACTACCGAAGCTCTGGGGCCAACGTCCTGACTTTC. Amino acid sequence: CASSQDYRSSGANVLTF.

Concerning this clone itself: This same CDR3 is encoded by further DNA sequences in the sample. V gene TRBV27 combines with J gene TRBJ1-1; D is possibly TRBD1 (5 bases). The CDR3 loop spans 14 amino acids. CDR1 is MNHEY and CDR2 is SMNVEV in the germline V gene (reference sequence). V was trimmed by 2 bases and J by 4 bases, leaving 11 bases between them. The CDR3 nucleotides read TGTGCCAGCAGTTTAACTGGGGGGAGCACTGAAGCTTTCTTT. Its translation is CASSLTGGSTEAFF.

This clone was seen once. V and J are TRBV9 and TRBJ1-2; TRBD1 matches at 7 bases. This CDR3 region has 15 residues. V was pared by 2 bases and J by 4 bases, with 8 bases of the junction left unmatched. Germline V gene lookup returns CDR1 SGDLS and CDR2 YYNGEE. Here the CDR3 DNA reads TGTGCCAGCAGCGTTACCCAGGGGGGGTCCTATGGCTACACCTTC. It specifies CASSVTQGGSYGYTF.